The T cell receptor beta chain under discussion was sequenced for a study of cytomegalovirus exposure and HLA in healthy donors. The CDR3 spans 13 residues. Germline V gene data show CDR1 as MGHDK and CDR2 as SYGVNS. Trimming pared 5 bases from V and 5 bases from J, leaving 12 bases between. PCR was performed using 60 Vbeta and 13 Jbeta primers. Sequencing was performed with immunoSEQ multiplex PCR; in TCRdb, only in-frame clones are kept and a portion is missing. The data contain 150,000 to 200,000 clones, 75% of them seen just once; the ten biggest clones take up around 3%. Healthy donors of bone marrow made up the group. Points on this clone: The antigen remains undetermined.

Study-wide points: Cytomegalovirus-associated status was assigned to more than 150 TCR beta chains.

This clonotype was obtained from a woman between 45 and 60 years old in good health and CMV-seropositive. The chain is built from TRBV25-1 and TRBJ1-2; D gene unclear. The sequencing sample was made of PBMCs. The CDR3 sequence: CASSLEPEYGYTF. As DNA, the CDR3 is TGTGCCAGCAGTCTAGAGCCGGAATATGGCTACACCTTC.